A selection of T cell receptor delta chains follows, all from one sample in a study of delta chains in infants with herpesvirus infections. TCRdb reran clone calling via CATT on the RT-PCR reads. The sample lists about 1,500 delta-chain clones; 25% to 35% were seen once. The material sequenced was peripheral blood, taken at time point 1 of longitudinal follow-up. Every receptor here comes from a human donor who was a Ugandan infant, either HIV-exposed or HIV-unexposed (not recorded which). The CDR3 runs from the conserved cysteine through the conserved F or W. The D gene is left open where the match is weak. Size is omitted from some rows. Given values are once, few, many or a class for expanded clones.

clone_size,d_call,j_call,v_call,cdr3_nt,cdr3_aa
NA,TRDD3,TRDJ1,TRDV1,TGTGCTCTTGGGGAACTCATCCCCCCGGGGTGGGGGATAAATGAGGATAAACTCATCTTT,CALGELIPPGWGINEDKLIF
once,NA,TRDJ1,TRDV2,TGTGCCTGTGACGTTCTTGGAGGATACCAAGGCGATAAACTCATCTTT,CACDVLGGYQGDKLIF
NA,NA,TRDJ1,TRDV1,TGTGCTCTAGGGGATTCTTCCTACTTAACTGGGGGAGGTAAACTCATCTTT,CALGDSSYLTGGGKLIF
few,NA,TRDJ1,TRDV1,TGTGCTCTTGGGCCCCGCAGGGGTCTATACCCTACCGATAAACTCATCTTT,CALGPRRGLYPTDKLIF
NA,TRDD3,TRDJ1,TRDV1,TGTGCTCTTGGGGAACCTACAGAAAAGGGGGGGATGCGGAGGACCGATAAACTCATCTTT,CALGEPTEKGGMRRTDKLIF
few,TRDD3,TRDJ1,TRDV1,TGTGCTCTTGGGGAATTGAGGATTATACGGCAACTGGGGATACGCGCCGATAAACTCATCTTT,CALGELRIIRQLGIRADKLIF
NA,NA,TRDJ2,TRDV1,TGTGCTCTTGGGGGGACGGCCTTCCTCCATACTGGGGGTTCGGCTTTGACAGCACAACTCTTCTTT,CALGGTAFLHTGGSALTAQLFF
NA,TRDD3,TRDJ1,TRAV29/DV5,TGTGCAGCAAGCGCGCTCGGGTGGAGCTGGGGGATACACCCTTACACCGATAAACTCATCTTT,CAASALGWSWGIHPYTDKLIF
NA,TRDD3,TRDJ1,TRDV1,TGTGCTCTTGGGACCCCGAAGCTGGGGGATACGGGGGATAAACTCATCTTT,CALGTPKLGDTGDKLIF
NA,TRDD3,TRDJ1,TRDV1,TGTGCTCTTGGGGAAATCACCTATTTAATGGGGGATACAAACACCGATAAACTCATCTTT,CALGEITYLMGDTNTDKLIF
few,TRDD3,TRDJ1,TRDV1,TGTGCTCTTGGGGAACGACTGGGGGATACCCAATTCTACGGGGATAAACTCATCTTT,CALGERLGDTQFYGDKLIF
NA,TRDD3,TRDJ1,TRDV1,TGTGCTCTTGGGGACCTGATTACTCATTTTTGCGTGGGTCTGGGGGATCCCAAACTCATCTTT,CALGDLITHFCVGLGDPKLIF
few,NA,TRDJ1,TRDV1,TGTGCCCCTGGCCCTGGACCGGACTCCTGGGGACTCCCGTTGTACACCGATAAACTCATCTTT,CAPGPGPDSWGLPLYTDKLIF
once,NA,TRDJ1,TRDV1,TGTGCTCTTGGGGATTTACCTCCCGATACAAGAGATAAACTCATCTTT,CALGDLPPDTRDKLIF
large,NA,TRDJ3,TRDV1,TGTGCTCTTGGGATCTCTCCCTACCCCGCTGACATAAGCTCCTGGGACACCCGACAGATGTTTTTC,CALGISPYPADISSWDTRQMFF
few,NA,TRDJ3,TRDV1,TGTGCTCTTGGGGAGGCCCAGGGTACTGGGAGGCAGATGTTTTTC,CALGEAQGTGRQMFF
NA,TRDD3,TRDJ1,TRDV1,TGTGCTCTTGGGGAACGAGCTAAAGTGGGATACTGGGGGAGGCACACCGATAAACTCATCTTT,CALGERAKVGYWGRHTDKLIF
NA,TRDD3,TRDJ1,TRDV1,TGTGCTCTTGGGGATCGTCTTGGCTCCCGTACCCTCTACTGGGGATCCACCGATAAACTCATCTTT,CALGDRLGSRTLYWGSTDKLIF
few,NA,TRDJ3,TRDV1,TGTGCTCTTGGGGAATCGGGCGCATTCCTACCGTACTGGGGGTCCTGGGACACCCGACAGATGTTTTTC,CALGESGAFLPYWGSWDTRQMFF
few,NA,TRDJ1,TRDV1,TGTGCTCTTGGGGAACTTACCTACTCTGGGGCCCATTCGTACACCGATAAACTCATCTTT,CALGELTYSGAHSYTDKLIF
few,TRDD3,TRDJ1,TRDV1,TGTGCTCTTGGGGAACTAAACCGGGTGGAGAACTGGGGGACGCCCACCGATAAACTCATCTTT,CALGELNRVENWGTPTDKLIF
NA,NA,TRDJ1,TRDV1,TGTGCTCTTGGGGAAAGATTTACCGAACTCCCGTACACCGATAAACTCATCTTT,CALGERFTELPYTDKLIF